Sequencing of this T cell receptor beta chain was carried out in a study of cytomegalovirus exposure and HLA in healthy donors. Whole-study results and caveats: Altogether, about 160 TCR beta chains were recorded as cytomegalovirus-associated.

A note on this clone: The antigen remains undetermined.

This CDR3 region has 15 residues. Between the trimmed V and J ends, which lost 5 bases and 3 bases, there was a span of 15 bases. Germline CDR1 MNHNY, CDR2 SVGAGI (reference sequence). Primers included in the PCR were 60 Vbeta and 13 Jbeta primers. Sequencing was performed with immunoSEQ multiplex PCR; in TCRdb, only in-frame clones are kept and a portion is missing. The table shows under 150,000 clones, with roughly four fifths occurring only once. This TCR was recovered from a woman aged 25 to 39 in good health and CMV-seropositive. The sequencing sample was made of PBMCs. This chain connects TRBV6-6 to TRBJ2-3, with a tentative D call TRBD2 (6 bases). The CDR3 reads CASSAEREVTDTQYF. The CDR3 nucleotides read TGTGCCAGCAGTGCTGAGAGGGAGGTAACAGATACGCAGTATTTT.